Below are 4 T cell receptor beta chains sequenced from a single sample in a study of cytomegalovirus exposure and HLA in healthy donors. In the PCR, 60 Vbeta and 13 Jbeta primers were used. Sequencing used immunoSEQ multiplex PCR; TCRdb keeps in-frame clones, though not all of them. The data show about 82,000 clones, over 60% seen once. Sequencing was done on a sample of PBMCs. The source is a woman aged 45-65 years in good health and CMV-seropositive.

CDR3 nucleotides: TGTGCCAGCACCCGGGCCGGAGGCACTGAAGCTTTCTTT. It codes for CASTRAGGTEAFF. The genes are TRBV28 and TRBJ1-1; D remains ambiguous. The germline gives CDR1 MDHEN, CDR2 SYDVKM. CDR3 length: 13 residues. V was cut by 7 bases and J by 4 bases, with 13 bases left in between.

This clone occurred a few times. The gene calls are TRBV29-1 and TRBJ1-2; D is perhaps TRBD1 (5 bases). The CDR3 has 12 amino acids. Trimming cost V 4 bases and J 8 bases, with 14 bases left between them. Germline CDR1 SQVTM, CDR2 ANQGSEA. The CDR3 is CSVGQGLTGYTF. The CDR3 coding sequence is TGCAGCGTTGGTCAGGGATTAACGGGCTACACCTTC.

The genes are TRBV7-9 and TRBJ2-1, with D tentatively TRBD2 (5 bases). The CDR3 length is 14 residues. Trimming removed 4 bases from V and 4 bases from J, with 11 bases in between. From germline, CDR1 is SEHNR and CDR2 FQNEAQ (reference sequence). CDR3 nucleotides: TGTGCCAGCAGCTCCCGGGGTGATTACAATGAGCAGTTCTTC. Its translation is CASSSRGDYNEQFF.

V is TRBV7-2 and J is TRBJ2-2; D gene ambiguous. The CDR3 sequence is 13 residues long. V was clipped by 3 bases and J by 1 base, with 3 bases between them. CDR1 is SGHTA and CDR2 is FQGNSA in the germline V gene. The CDR3 region has the DNA TGTGCCAGCAGCTTTAAGAACACCGGGGAGCTGTTTTTT. It yields the protein CASSFKNTGELFF.